These 28 T cell receptor beta chains share one sample of origin, sequenced in a study of blood T cells in healthy people across ages. Next came a second PCR, run for about 7 to 12 cycles, which used a sample-barcoded 5' primer along with a J-beta primer mix. Each CDR3 protein gets one entry after TCRdb re-called the 5' RACE reads with MiXCR. The repertoire holds about 1.4 million distinct CDR3 sequences, with roughly 60% as singletons. Specimen: blood. The receptors shown here come from a man between 18 and 29 years old in good health.

This clonotype showed up just a few times. The V call is TRBV29-1, the J call TRBJ2-7, with TRBD2 matching over 7 bases. J was trimmed by 3 bases and V by 4 bases; bases with no gene match: 6. Germline-derived CDR1 and CDR2 are SQVTM and ANQGSEA. This CDR3 region has 13 residues. CDR3 sequence (DNA): TGCAGCGTTGCTAGGGAGGGAAACTACGAGCAGTACTTC. It translates to CSVAREGNYEQYF.

The chain joins TRBV20-1 to TRBJ2-7; 12 positions agree with TRBD2. Germline V gene data show CDR1 as DFQATT and CDR2 as SNEGSKA (reference sequence). V shed 3 bases and J 6 bases; nucleotides not matched to a gene: 6. This CDR3 contains 14 residues. CDR3 protein: CSASPWTSGAEQYF. As DNA, the CDR3 is TGCAGTGCTAGTCCGTGGACTAGCGGGGCCGAGCAGTACTTC.

The chain carries TRBV5-1 and TRBJ2-3; 9 positions agree with TRBD2. CDR1 is SGHRS, CDR2 YFSETQ, per germline. V dropped 0 bases and J dropped 2; count of bases not matched to a gene: 7. CDR3 length equals 17 residues. The CDR3 region is CASSLARIAGVTDTQYF. The DNA of the CDR3 is TGCGCCAGCAGCTTGGCTAGAATAGCGGGGGTCACAGATACGCAGTATTTT.

This chain links TRBV6-5 with TRBJ1-1; 8 bases line up with TRBD1. V shed 8 bases, J shed 0 bases, and the junction held 11 bases outside the gene matches. CDR3 length equals 16 residues. Germline CDR1 is MNHEY and CDR2 is SVGAGI. The CDR3 DNA follows: TGTGCCAGCCGCCTCCTCTCGACAGGGGTGAACACTGAAGCTTTCTTT. This translates into CASRLLSTGVNTEAFF.

CDR3 loop: CASSQDDRGNEKLFF. CDR3 DNA sequence: TGCGCCAGCAGCCAAGATGACAGGGGGAATGAAAAACTGTTTTTT. The chain has TRBV4-1 and TRBJ1-4; 9 positions agree with TRBD1. The V and J ends lost 0 bases and 5 bases, in that order; junction bases with no gene match: 1. Per the germline V gene, CDR1 is MGHRA and CDR2 is YSYEKL. This CDR3 region has 15 residues.

The chain joins TRBV20-1 to TRBJ2-1; D is ambiguous. Trimming removed 0 bases at V and 10 bases at J, with 13 bases between. Germline CDR1 DFQATT, CDR2 SNEGSKA (reference sequence). The CDR3 runs 13 residues. The CDR3 DNA sequence: TGCAGTGCTAGAGATAGCAATAGCAGGGAGCAGTTCTTC. This codes for CSARDSNSREQFF.

V gene TRBV7-2 combines with J gene TRBJ1-6; 9 bases line up with TRBD1. The CDR3 consists of 15 residues. Trimming cost V 1 base and J 9 bases; bases outside gene matches: 4. Germline loops: CDR1 SGHTA, CDR2 FQGNSA. Written as DNA, the CDR3 is TGTGCCAGCAGCTTAGAGCCGGGACAGGGTTCACCCCTCCACTTT. Encoded protein: CASSLEPGQGSPLHF.

This clonotype has a handful of counts. This sequence joins TRBV29-1 and TRBJ2-1; possible D gene TRBD1, 5 bases. Germline V gene lookup returns CDR1 SQVTM and CDR2 ANQGSEA. V lost 8 bases to trimming and J lost 6 bases, with 14 bases between them. This CDR3 has 12 residues. The CDR3: CSFSLGANEQFF. CDR3 nucleotides: TGCAGCTTCAGCTTAGGGGCCAATGAGCAGTTCTTC.

The rearrangement links TRBV7-6 to TRBJ1-1, with D possibly being TRBD1 (6 bases). V lost 5 bases and J 0 bases, leaving 13 bases between the germline ends. The germline gives CDR1 SGHVS, CDR2 FNYEAQ. CDR3 length: 15 residues. The CDR3 coding sequence is TGTGCCAGCAGCCCTAAACAGGGTGTGAACACTGAAGCTTTCTTT. This translates into CASSPKQGVNTEAFF.

CDR3 sequence reads: CASSQDGGPGVGEQYF. The CDR3 region has the DNA TGCGCCAGCAGCCAAGACGGTGGACCAGGGGTAGGCGAGCAGTACTTC. J is TRBJ2-7 and V is TRBV4-1; the D gene is possibly TRBD1 (6 bases). V dropped 0 bases and J dropped 6 bases, with 18 bases sitting between them. This CDR3 is built from 16 residues. Germline values: CDR1 MGHRA, CDR2 YSYEKL.

This chain uses TRBV5-1 with TRBJ2-1; perhaps TRBD2 as D (5 bases). V lost 4 bases and J 0 bases, leaving 11 bases between the germline ends. Germline CDR1 reads SGHRS; CDR2 reads YFSETQ. The CDR3 has 15 residues. CDR3 sequence (DNA): TGCGCCAGCAGCAATGGGGAGAGCTCCTACAATGAGCAGTTCTTC. This gives the protein CASSNGESSYNEQFF.

The chain combines TRBV2 with TRBJ2-1; TRBD1 agrees at 7 bases. J was trimmed by 7 bases and V by 6 bases; bases with no gene match: 9. The CDR3 runs to 14 residues. The germline CDR1 and CDR2 sequences are SNHLY and FYNNEI. CDR3 DNA sequence: TGTGCCAGCAGGACAGGGTTTTCCGATAATGAGCAGTTCTTC. Amino acids: CASRTGFSDNEQFF.

This sequence joins TRBV29-1 and TRBJ2-3; a weak D match, TRBD1 (8 bases). This CDR3 has 16 amino acids. From germline, CDR1 is SQVTM and CDR2 ANQGSEA. V was pared by 3 bases and J by 3 bases, with 19 bases between. CDR3 sequence (DNA): TGCAGCGTTGAGGCCCAGGGGGCGGGAGCGACAGATACGCAGTATTTT. Translating it yields CSVEAQGAGATDTQYF.

To note about this clonotype: An end of the junction differs from the germline gene, which may be a read error. This chain connects TRBV7-2 to TRBJ2-1; TRBD2 matches 11 bases. The CDR3 totals 13 residues. Germline loops: CDR1 SGHTA, CDR2 FQGNSA. The CDR3 region has the DNA TGTGCCAGCAGCGTAGCGGGGGGGCCGTATCCGTTCTTC. This sequence encodes CASSVAGGPYPFF.

The chain carries TRBV5-1 and TRBJ1-4; 8 positions agree with TRBD1. V gave up 3 bases and J gave up 2 bases; unmatched junction bases: 3. CDR3 length equals 15 residues. Germline CDR1 is SGHRS and CDR2 is YFSETQ. The CDR3 DNA reads as TGCGCCAGCAGCTACCGACAGGGGACTAATGAAAAACTGTTTTTT. Translation gives CASSYRQGTNEKLFF.

CDR3 sequence: CATSRSDSQNTEAFF. For the CDR3, the DNA is TGTGCCACCAGCAGATCAGACAGCCAGAACACTGAAGCTTTCTTT. The V and J genes are TRBV15 and TRBJ1-1; maybe TRBD1 (5 bases). V was shortened by 2 bases and J by 1 base, with 11 bases between the two germline ends. Germline CDR1 LNHNV, CDR2 YYDKDF (reference sequence). The CDR3 contains 15 residues.

This clonotype was observed a handful of times. The chain uses TRBV25-1 and TRBJ2-7; 7 bases are shared with TRBD2. The V segment lost 0 bases and the J segment 3 bases; nucleotides outside the gene matches: 5. Germline CDR1 and CDR2: MGHDK and SYGVNS. This CDR3 is built from 15 residues. The CDR3 protein is CASSEYGAGVYEQYF. The CDR3, as DNA: TGTGCCAGCAGTGAATACGGGGCGGGAGTCTACGAGCAGTACTTC.

The chain joins TRBV11-2 to TRBJ1-1; D gene uncertain. V shed 1 base and J shed 10 bases, with 16 bases lying between them. Looked up from germline, CDR1 is SGHAT and CDR2 is FQNNGV. There are 14 residues in the CDR3. The CDR3: CASSLVLEGSVAFF. The CDR3 nucleotides read TGTGCCAGCAGCTTAGTATTGGAGGGCAGCGTAGCTTTCTTT. Together with reference TRBV11-2 and TRBJ1-1, the CDR3 gives the full variable domain: EAGVAQSPRYKIIEKRQSVAFWCNPISGHATLYWYQQILGQGPKLLIQFQNNGVVDDSQLPKDRFSAERLKGVDSTLKIQPAKLEDSAVYLCASSLVLEGSVAFFGQGTRLTVV.

This clonotype appeared a few times. This sequence joins TRBV28 and TRBJ2-7; TRBD1 agrees at 7 bases. CDR3 length equals 17 residues. Germline CDR1 reads MDHEN; CDR2 reads SYDVKM. V lost 5 bases and J lost 0; bases outside the gene matches: 13. CDR3 sequence (DNA): TGTGCCAGCAGTGTACCTCATTGGGACAGCCCCTCCTACGAGCAGTACTTC. Protein: CASSVPHWDSPSYEQYF.

The chain links TRBV11-3 to TRBJ2-7, with D perhaps TRBD2 (5 bases). The CDR3 contains 15 residues. CDR1 and CDR2 from the germline V gene are SGHNT and YENEEA. Trimming took 1 base from V and 0 from J, leaving 10 bases between them. The CDR3 region has the DNA TGTGCCAGCAGCTTAGGGGGAGCTTACTCCTACGAGCAGTACTTC. Translated, it gives CASSLGGAYSYEQYF.

The chain has TRBV5-6 and TRBJ1-5, with D uncertain. The CDR3 is 16 amino acids. V was trimmed by 3 bases and J by 2 bases, leaving 15 bases between them. Germline assignment: CDR1 SGHDT and CDR2 YYEEEE. This CDR3 is CASSSYYDGRNQPQHF. CDR3 sequence (DNA): TGTGCCAGCAGCTCCTATTATGACGGACGCAATCAGCCCCAGCATTTT. Variable domain in full (rest from reference TRBV5-6 and TRBJ1-5): DAGVTQSPTHLIKTRGQQVTLRCSPKSGHDTVSWYQQALGQGPQFIFQYYEEEERQRGNFPDRFSGHQFPNYSSELNVNALLLGDSALYLCASSSYYDGRNQPQHFGDGTRLSIL.

In its sample, this clonotype was seen a few times. V is TRBV3-1 and J is TRBJ2-7; D call uncertain. Germline values: CDR1 LGHDT, CDR2 YNNKEL (reference sequence). CDR3 size: 11 residues. The V end lost 2 bases, the J end lost 6 bases, and 5 bases lay between the germline ends. The CDR3: CASSQMREQYF. In DNA form, the CDR3 reads TGTGCCAGCAGCCAAATGCGCGAGCAGTACTTC.

The rearrangement uses TRBV7-2 and TRBJ1-2, with D uncertain. The V and J ends lost 1 base and 1 base respectively, with 10 bases between them. This CDR3 comprises 15 residues. Germline CDR1 and CDR2: SGHTA and FQGNSA. CDR3 sequence reads: CASSLVTEYNYGYTF. The DNA for the CDR3 is TGTGCCAGCAGCTTAGTGACGGAATATAACTATGGCTACACCTTC.

This chain links TRBV9 with TRBJ2-7; TRBD2 aligns across 8 bases. The CDR3 sequence is 14 residues long. V shed 3 bases, J shed 3 bases, and the junction held 5 bases outside the gene matches. Germline CDR1 SGDLS, CDR2 YYNGEE. This chain's CDR3 is CASSDETSDYEQYF. CDR3 DNA: TGTGCCAGCAGCGACGAGACTAGCGACTACGAGCAGTACTTC.

The chain links TRBV6-1 to TRBJ2-1, with 7 bases aligning to TRBD2. Per the germline V gene, CDR1 is MNHNS and CDR2 is SASEGT. The CDR3 runs to 16 residues. Trimming took 1 base from V and 4 from J; bases not matched to a gene: 7. This CDR3 reads CASSEDPPSGYNEQFF. As DNA, the CDR3 is TGTGCCAGCAGTGAAGATCCCCCTAGCGGATACAATGAGCAGTTCTTC.

The rearrangement links TRBV4-1 to TRBJ1-2, with D tentatively TRBD1 (6 bases). CDR1 and CDR2 from the germline V gene are MGHRA and YSYEKL. The V and J ends lost 3 bases and 8 bases respectively, with 19 bases between them. The CDR3 extends over 15 amino acids. CDR3 loop: CASSQYISQGLGYTF. The CDR3 DNA is TGCGCCAGCAGCCAGTACATATCACAGGGTTTAGGCTACACCTTC.

This clonotype was counted a few times. CDR3 loop: CASSLLAGGPGANVLTF. The DNA for the CDR3 is TGTGCCAGCAGTCTACTAGCGGGGGGGCCCGGGGCCAACGTCCTGACTTTC. The chain is built from TRBV27 and TRBJ2-6, with 13 positions matching TRBD2. Germline CDR1 MNHEY, CDR2 SMNVEV (reference sequence). The CDR3 is made up of 17 amino acids. Germline trimming cut 5 bases from V and 4 bases from J; bases unmatched to any gene: 5.

The chain couples TRBV20-1 to TRBJ2-3; 8 positions match TRBD2. The CDR3 length is 14 residues. With 4 bases clipped from V and 2 bases from J, the junction kept 5 bases outside the gene matches. Germline V gene lookup returns CDR1 DFQATT and CDR2 SNEGSKA (reference sequence). CDR3 loop: CSAKGLAFTDTQYF. The CDR3 DNA reads TGCAGTGCTAAAGGACTAGCCTTCACAGATACGCAGTATTTT.